This T cell receptor (beta chain) was identified in a study of cytomegalovirus exposure and HLA in healthy donors. General study findings and limits: Most TCR sequences proved rare, with some public TCRs found in many donors.

Using immunoSEQ multiplex PCR, the repertoire was profiled, and TCRdb retains in-frame clones only, with some absent. The sample yields almost 200,000 clones, about 81% seen once. The CDR3 has 13 residues. V lost 1 base and J 7 bases, leaving 11 bases between the germline ends. CDR1 is SGHDN, CDR2 FVKESK, per germline. To note about this clone: Its target is unknown.

The origin of this receptor is a woman aged 25 to 45 in good health and CMV-seronegative. The chain is built from TRBV14 and TRBJ2-7; D ambiguous. The sample consisted of PBMCs. The CDR3 DNA follows: TGTGCCAGCAGCCAAGCCACCGCCGGGGAGCAGTACTTC. Residues: CASSQATAGEQYF. The entire variable domain, with the rest obtained from reference TRBV14 and TRBJ2-7, is as follows: EAGVTQFPSHSVIEKGQTVTLRCDPISGHDNLYWYRRVMGKEIKFLLHFVKESKQDESGMPNNRFLAERTGGTYSTLKVQPAELEDSGVYFCASSQATAGEQYFGPGTRLTVT.